A single sample is the source of the 29 T cell receptor beta chains below, sequenced in a study of blood T cell repertoires in COVID-19. The method was immunoSEQ multiplex PCR; TCRdb's version includes in-frame clones alone and lacks a portion of them. The sample contains around 130,000 clones, around 82% of which appear only once. Sequencing was performed on peripheral blood. Receptor source: a man in his 60s with acute or convalescent COVID-19.

The gene calls are TRBV7-9 and TRBJ2-7; D not resolved. V lost 11 bases, J lost 2 bases, and 16 bases lay in between. CDR1 is SEHNR, CDR2 FQNEAQ, per germline (reference sequence). The CDR3 sequence is 13 residues long. The DNA for the CDR3 is TGTGCCTATGGTGGGCCTCACCCCTACGAGCAGTACTTC. Translating gives CAYGGPHPYEQYF.

The genes are TRBV5-1 and TRBJ2-2; tentative D call: TRBD2 (6 bases). The CDR3 covers 17 residues. Trimming took 0 bases from V and 8 from J, leaving 20 bases between them. CDR1 and CDR2 from the germline V gene are SGHRS and YFSETQ. This CDR3 is CASSLDSASAREGELFF. Written as DNA, the CDR3 is TGCGCCAGCAGCTTGGATTCGGCTAGCGCTAGAGAAGGGGAGCTGTTTTTT.

The chain recombines TRBV29-1 with TRBJ1-2, with 8 bases matching TRBD1. The V gene's germline CDR1 is SQVTM and CDR2 ANQGSEA. The ends lost 6 bases at V and 4 bases at J; junction bases unmatched: 4. CDR3 length: 12 amino acids. The CDR3 DNA follows: TGCAGCGTCGGACAGGGCCCCTATGGCTACACCTTC. It encodes CSVGQGPYGYTF.

This clone was recorded a few times. As DNA, the CDR3 is TGTGCCAGCAGTTCCCCCGGGCTAGCGGGAGACTACGAGCAGTACTTC. Translated: CASSSPGLAGDYEQYF. This rearrangement joins TRBV5-8 to TRBJ2-7; TRBD2 agrees at 10 bases. The germline V gene has CDR1 SGHTS and CDR2 YDEGEE. Losses at the gene ends were 5 bases for V and 3 bases for J; bases not matched to a gene: 11. The CDR3 sequence is 16 residues long.

This chain links TRBV19 with TRBJ1-2; 7 bases are a match to TRBD1. The CDR3 covers 14 residues. V shed 3 bases and J 4 bases; nucleotides not matched to a gene: 5. CDR1 and CDR2 from the germline V gene are LNHDA and SQIVND (reference sequence). The CDR3 reads CASSIGQAFYGYTF. CDR3 DNA: TGTGCCAGTAGTATTGGACAGGCCTTCTATGGCTACACCTTC.

This clone was seen a few times. The J gene is TRBJ2-7, the V gene TRBV6-5; 8 bases agree with TRBD2. The CDR3 length is 15 residues. Germline V gene sequence: CDR1 MNHEY, CDR2 SVGAGI. The V gene end was trimmed by 4 bases and the J gene end by 0 bases; junction bases not matched to a gene: 5. The CDR3 reads CASSSGRGASYEQYF. The CDR3 nucleotides read TGTGCCAGCAGTTCCGGGCGGGGGGCCTCCTACGAGCAGTACTTC.

The chain combines TRBV30 with TRBJ2-7; 7 nucleotides line up with TRBD1. After removal of 2 bases from V and 7 bases from J, the junction contained 11 bases not matched to a gene. The CDR3 runs 14 residues. Germline values: CDR1 GTSNPN, CDR2 SVGIG (reference sequence). The CDR3 loop reads CAWSLRQGIREQYF. The CDR3 DNA reads TGTGCCTGGAGTCTCAGACAGGGTATTCGGGAGCAGTACTTC.

The J gene is TRBJ1-5, the V gene TRBV27; no clear D. The CDR3 consists of 12 residues. Germline V gene data show CDR1 as MNHEY and CDR2 as SMNVEV (reference sequence). V was trimmed by 3 bases and J by 4 bases, leaving 4 bases between them. The chain's CDR3 is CASSFLNQPQHF. The DNA of the CDR3 is TGTGCCAGCAGTTTCTTAAATCAGCCCCAGCATTTT.

This clone was counted a single time. The V call is TRBV5-1, the J call TRBJ2-1; perhaps TRBD1 as D (6 bases). Between the trimmed V and J ends, which lost 0 bases and 8 bases, there was a span of 6 bases. This CDR3 has 12 amino acids. Germline assignment: CDR1 SGHRS and CDR2 YFSETQ. CDR3: CASSLGTDEQFF. In DNA form, the CDR3 reads TGCGCCAGCAGCTTGGGGACAGATGAGCAGTTCTTC. The full variable domain, with the rest looked up from reference TRBV5-1 and TRBJ2-1, is KAGVTQTPRYLIKTRGQQVTLSCSPISGHRSVSWYQQTPGQGLQFLFEYFSETQRNKGNFPGRFSGRQFSNSRSEMNVSTLELGDSALYLCASSLGTDEQFFGPGTRLTVL.

The V and J genes are TRBV4-1 and TRBJ1-2, with a possible D match to TRBD1 (5 bases). V was trimmed by 0 bases and J by 2 bases, leaving 7 bases between them. CDR1 and CDR2 from the germline V gene are MGHRA and YSYEKL. CDR3 length: 14 amino acids. CDR3 sequence (DNA): TGCGCCAGCAGCCAAGATCCAGGGAACTATGGCTACACCTTC. This gives the protein CASSQDPGNYGYTF.

The chain joins TRBV20-1 to TRBJ2-5; D remains ambiguous. CDR1 is DFQATT and CDR2 is SNEGSKA in the germline V gene (reference sequence). The CDR3 runs 12 residues. Trimming left V 3 bases short and J 5 bases short, with 10 bases between. The CDR3 DNA reads as TGCAGTGCTAGTTCGGGTCGGGAGACCCAGTACTTC. Amino acid sequence: CSASSGRETQYF.

This chain connects TRBV6-5 to TRBJ2-2; D uncertain. Trimming shortened V by 2 bases and J by 0 bases, and 10 bases separated the two germline ends. The germline gives CDR1 MNHEY, CDR2 SVGAGI. This CDR3 is 16 amino acids long. CDR3 nucleotides: TGTGCCAGCAGTTACCATCGCACAGCGAACACCGGGGAGCTGTTTTTT. Translated: CASSYHRTANTGELFF.

The CDR3 protein is CASSDVRGGAWADTQYF. CDR3 coding DNA: TGTGCCAGCAGCGATGTTCGCGGGGGGGCTTGGGCAGATACGCAGTATTTT. The chain recombines TRBV7-3 with TRBJ2-3; TRBD2 aligns across 9 bases. V was pared by 5 bases and J by 4 bases, with 13 bases of the junction left unmatched. CDR1 and CDR2 (germline): SGHTA, FQGTGA. There are 17 residues in the CDR3. The variable domain in full, with the rest retrieved from reference TRBV7-3 and TRBJ2-3, is GAGVSQTPSNKVTEKGKYVELRCDPISGHTALYWYRQSLGQGPEFLIYFQGTGAADDSGLPNDRFFAVRPEGSVSTLKIQRTERGDSAVYLCASSDVRGGAWADTQYFGPGTRLTVL.

The chain employs TRBV19 and TRBJ1-6; TRBD1 matches at 11 bases. The CDR3 has 15 residues. The ends lost 6 bases at V and 7 bases at J; junction bases unmatched: 5. In germline, CDR1 is LNHDA, CDR2 SQIVND (reference sequence). For the CDR3, the DNA is TGTGCCAGTAGCCAAGGACAGGGGGCGAATTCACCCCTCCACTTT. It specifies CASSQGQGANSPLHF.

The gene calls are TRBV19 and TRBJ1-6; D possibly corresponds to TRBD1 (5 bases). CDR1 is LNHDA, CDR2 SQIVND, per germline (reference sequence). Trimming cost V 6 bases and J 8 bases, with 14 bases left between them. The CDR3 runs to 14 residues. The CDR3 reads CASSTQGWDSPLHF. The CDR3 DNA follows: TGTGCCAGTAGCACCCAGGGCTGGGATTCACCCCTCCACTTT.

J is TRBJ1-4 and V is TRBV30; D is perhaps TRBD1 (6 bases). CDR3 size: 14 residues. With 0 bases removed from V and 4 bases from J, the gap between germline ends came to 9 bases. Germline lookup yields CDR1 GTSNPN and CDR2 SVGIG (reference sequence). In DNA form, the CDR3 reads TGTGCCTGGAGTGTAGCAGGGGTTAATGAAAAACTGTTTTTT. Translating gives CAWSVAGVNEKLFF.

This clone was observed a few times. The rearrangement joins TRBV11-1 to TRBJ2-7; perhaps TRBD2 as D (6 bases). Germline V gene data show CDR1 as SGHAT and CDR2 as FQDESV (reference sequence). The CDR3 runs to 15 residues. V was cut by 2 bases and J by 6 bases, with 17 bases left in between. CDR3 loop: CASSLSGVGTGEQYF. CDR3 nucleotide sequence: TGTGCCAGCAGCTTATCGGGGGTAGGTACGGGCGAGCAGTACTTC. Drawing the rest from reference TRBV11-1 and TRBJ2-7, the complete variable domain is EAEVAQSPRYKITEKSQAVAFWCDPISGHATLYWYRQILGQGPELLVQFQDESVVDDSQLPKDRFSAERLKGVDSTLKIQPAELGDSAMYLCASSLSGVGTGEQYFGPGTRLTVT.

The genes are TRBV7-9 and TRBJ2-3, with D possibly TRBD2 on 5 matching bases. Looked up from germline, CDR1 is SEHNR and CDR2 is FQNEAQ (reference sequence). V lost 5 bases, J lost 0 bases, and 18 bases lay in between. This CDR3 has 17 residues. The CDR3 here is CASSRVRAITSTDTQYF. CDR3 in DNA: TGTGCCAGCAGCCGAGTGAGGGCGATAACTAGCACAGATACGCAGTATTTT.

The rearrangement links TRBV27 to TRBJ1-2; 9 bases are a match to TRBD1. After removal of 5 bases from V and 4 bases from J, the junction contained 11 bases not matched to a gene. This CDR3 has 16 residues. Germline lookup yields CDR1 MNHEY and CDR2 SMNVEV (reference sequence). This CDR3 reads CASSRIPTGGGYGYTF. The CDR3 DNA follows: TGTGCCAGCAGTCGCATCCCTACAGGGGGCGGCTATGGCTACACCTTC.

The chain joins TRBV9 to TRBJ2-5; no reliable D call. The germline V gene has CDR1 SGDLS and CDR2 YYNGEE. V dropped 0 bases and J dropped 4 bases, with 10 bases sitting between them. The CDR3 runs 14 residues. CDR3 loop: CASSVASRAETQYF. CDR3 in DNA: TGTGCCAGCAGCGTAGCTAGTCGAGCAGAGACCCAGTACTTC.

The chain carries TRBV5-1 and TRBJ2-7, with a possible D match to TRBD1 (5 bases). This CDR3 has 15 amino acids. CDR1 and CDR2 from the germline V gene are SGHRS and YFSETQ. The ends were cut back, 6 bases at V and 2 bases at J, with 18 bases in the middle. CDR3 protein: CASTSRERSTYEQYF. As DNA, the CDR3 is TGCGCCAGCACGTCCAGGGAAAGATCCACCTACGAGCAGTACTTC.

The chain links TRBV5-1 to TRBJ2-7; unclear D gene. The CDR3 is 13 amino acids. With 2 bases removed from V and 1 base from J, the gap between germline ends came to 7 bases. Germline loops: CDR1 SGHRS, CDR2 YFSETQ. CDR3 residues: CASSFDNSYEQYF. CDR3 DNA: TGCGCCAGCAGCTTCGACAATTCCTACGAGCAGTACTTC.

The table lists this clone with a count of one. CDR3 amino acids: CASSQGDRVGVGYTF. For the CDR3, the DNA is TGTGCCAGCAGTCAGGGGGACAGGGTTGGGGTTGGCTACACCTTC. The rearrangement uses TRBV6-6 and TRBJ1-2; 9 bases are a match to TRBD1. The V gene end was trimmed by 5 bases and the J gene end by 7 bases; junction bases not matched to a gene: 11. Per germline, CDR1 MNHNY and CDR2 SVGAGI (reference sequence). This CDR3 contains 15 residues.

This rearrangement joins TRBV11-3 to TRBJ2-3; 7 bases are a match to TRBD2. This CDR3 region has 14 residues. V dropped 0 bases and J dropped 3; count of bases not matched to a gene: 0. From germline, CDR1 is SGHNT and CDR2 YENEEA. The chain's CDR3 is CASSLDGGTDTQYF. In nucleotides, the CDR3 is TGTGCCAGCAGCTTAGACGGGGGGACAGATACGCAGTATTTT. Using reference TRBV11-3 and TRBJ2-3 for the parts outside the CDR3, the full variable domain is EAGVVQSPRYKIIEKKQPVAFWCNPISGHNTLYWYLQNLGQGPELLIRYENEEAVDDSQLPKDRFSAERLKGVDSTLKIQPAELGDSAVYLCASSLDGGTDTQYFGPGTRLTVL.

The J gene is TRBJ1-2, the V gene TRBV9; D is perhaps TRBD1 (5 bases). This CDR3 has 15 residues. Per the germline V gene, CDR1 is SGDLS and CDR2 is YYNGEE. The germline V and J ends were trimmed by 4 bases and 1 base, with 14 bases remaining between them. The CDR3 spells CASSTGLRNNYGYTF. The CDR3 DNA reads TGTGCCAGCAGCACGGGACTCCGCAATAACTATGGCTACACCTTC.

The chain uses TRBV12-5 and TRBJ2-3, with TRBD2 matching 7 bases. The CDR3 is 16 amino acids. Germline V gives CDR1 LGHNT, CDR2 FRNRAP. V shed 3 bases, J shed 2 bases, and the junction held 8 bases outside the gene matches. CDR3 bases: TGTGCTAGTGGTTTTTTAACGGGAGGCCTCACAGATACGCAGTATTTT. It codes for CASGFLTGGLTDTQYF.

J is TRBJ2-7 and V is TRBV6-1; 11 nucleotides line up with TRBD2. The V segment lost 2 bases and the J segment 5 bases; nucleotides outside the gene matches: 5. Germline-derived CDR1 and CDR2 are MNHNS and SASEGT. There are 15 residues in the CDR3. Here the CDR3 reads CASSEHSGGANEQYF. DNA for the CDR3: TGTGCCAGCAGTGAACATAGCGGGGGGGCGAACGAGCAGTACTTC.

This chain joins TRBV9 and TRBJ2-3; 14 positions agree with TRBD2. CDR1 is SGDLS and CDR2 is YYNGEE in the germline V gene. This CDR3 has 16 residues. The junction had 5 bases not matched to a gene; V was cut back by 4 bases and J by 4 bases. The CDR3 DNA reads TGTGCCAGCAGCCCACCGGGACTAGCGGGGGCAGATACGCAGTATTTT. Residues: CASSPPGLAGADTQYF.

The chain employs TRBV19 and TRBJ2-2; TRBD2 agrees at 10 bases. CDR1 and CDR2 (germline): LNHDA, SQIVND (reference sequence). V trimming: 6 bases; J trimming: 4 bases; junction bases outside the gene matches: 14. This CDR3 has 18 amino acids. The CDR3 coding sequence is TGTGCCAGTAGATGGACAGTACTAGCGGGAAAGATCACCGGGGAGCTGTTTTTT. Translation gives CASRWTVLAGKITGELFF.